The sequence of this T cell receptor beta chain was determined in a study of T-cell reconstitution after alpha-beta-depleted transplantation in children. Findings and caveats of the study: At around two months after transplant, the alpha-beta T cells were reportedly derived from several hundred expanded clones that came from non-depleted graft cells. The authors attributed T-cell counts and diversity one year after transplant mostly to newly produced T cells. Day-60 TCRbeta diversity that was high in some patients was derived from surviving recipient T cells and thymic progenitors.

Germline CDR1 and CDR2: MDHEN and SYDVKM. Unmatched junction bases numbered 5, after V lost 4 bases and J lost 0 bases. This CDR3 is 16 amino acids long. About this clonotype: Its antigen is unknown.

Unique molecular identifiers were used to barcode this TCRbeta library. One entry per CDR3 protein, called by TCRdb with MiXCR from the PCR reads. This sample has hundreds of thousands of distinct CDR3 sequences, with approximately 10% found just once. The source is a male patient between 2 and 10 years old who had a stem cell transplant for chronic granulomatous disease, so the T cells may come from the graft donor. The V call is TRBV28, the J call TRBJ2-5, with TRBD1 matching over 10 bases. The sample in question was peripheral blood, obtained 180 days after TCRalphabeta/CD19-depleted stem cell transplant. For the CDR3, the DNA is TGTGCCAGCAGTTCCCCCGGGACAGGGGACCAAGAGACCCAGTACTTC. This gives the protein CASSSPGTGDQETQYF.